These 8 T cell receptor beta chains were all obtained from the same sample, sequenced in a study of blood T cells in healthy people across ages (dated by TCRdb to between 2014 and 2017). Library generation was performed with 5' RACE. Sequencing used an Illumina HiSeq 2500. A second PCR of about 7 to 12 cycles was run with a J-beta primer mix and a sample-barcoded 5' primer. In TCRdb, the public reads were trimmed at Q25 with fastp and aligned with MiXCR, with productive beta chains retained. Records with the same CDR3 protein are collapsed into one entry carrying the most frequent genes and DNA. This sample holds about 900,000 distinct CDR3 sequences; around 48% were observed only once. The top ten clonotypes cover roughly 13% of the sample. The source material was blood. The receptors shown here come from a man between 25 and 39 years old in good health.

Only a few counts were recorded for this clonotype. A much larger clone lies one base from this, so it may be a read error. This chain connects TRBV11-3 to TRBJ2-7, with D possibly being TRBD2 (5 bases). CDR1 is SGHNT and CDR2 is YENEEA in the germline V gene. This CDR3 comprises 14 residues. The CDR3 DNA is TGTGCCAGCAGCGTAGAGAGGGTCTCCTACGAGCAGTACTTC. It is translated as CASSVERVSYEQYF.

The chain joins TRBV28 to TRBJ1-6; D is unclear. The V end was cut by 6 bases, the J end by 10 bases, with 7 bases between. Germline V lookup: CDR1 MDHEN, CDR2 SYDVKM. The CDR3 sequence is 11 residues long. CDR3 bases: TGTGCCAGCAGCAGTACCTCACCCCTCCACTTT. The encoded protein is CASSSTSPLHF.

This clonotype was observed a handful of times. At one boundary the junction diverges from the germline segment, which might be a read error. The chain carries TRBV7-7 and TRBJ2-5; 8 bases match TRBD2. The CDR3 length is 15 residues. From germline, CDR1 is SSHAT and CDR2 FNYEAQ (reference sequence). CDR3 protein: CASSLLRGEKETQYF. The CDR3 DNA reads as TGTGCTAGCAGCTTATTGCGGGGGGAGAAAGAGACCCAGTACTTC.

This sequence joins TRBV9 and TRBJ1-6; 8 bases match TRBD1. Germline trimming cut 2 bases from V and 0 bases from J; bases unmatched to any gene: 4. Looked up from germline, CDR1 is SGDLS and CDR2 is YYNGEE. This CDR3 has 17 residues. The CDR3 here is CASSVADRDSYNSPLHF. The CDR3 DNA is TGTGCCAGCAGCGTGGCGGACAGGGACTCCTATAATTCACCCCTCCACTTT.

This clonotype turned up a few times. CDR3 sequence (DNA): TGTGCCTGGAGTGCCCAGAGCTCCTACGAGCAGTACTTC. The encoded protein is CAWSAQSSYEQYF. The rearrangement links TRBV30 to TRBJ2-7, with no clear D. Germline-derived CDR1 and CDR2 are GTSNPN and SVGIG (reference sequence). This CDR3 is 13 amino acids long. The ends were cut back, 1 base at V and 0 bases at J, with 7 bases in the middle. The whole variable domain, remainder taken from reference TRBV30 and TRBJ2-7, is SQTIHQWPATLVQPVGSPLSLECTVEGTSNPNLYWYRQAAGRGLQLLFYSVGIGQISSEVPQNLSASRPQDRQFILSSKKLLLSDSGFYLCAWSAQSSYEQYFGPGTRLTVT.

The DNA for the CDR3 is TGTGCCAGCAGTTCGCTGGGCGCGGGGAACACTGAAGCTTTCTTT. Encoded protein: CASSSLGAGNTEAFF. The J gene is TRBJ1-1, the V gene TRBV12-3 or TRBV12-4; D uncertain. Between the trimmed V and J ends, which lost 4 bases and 1 base, there was a span of 13 bases. This CDR3 has 15 amino acids.

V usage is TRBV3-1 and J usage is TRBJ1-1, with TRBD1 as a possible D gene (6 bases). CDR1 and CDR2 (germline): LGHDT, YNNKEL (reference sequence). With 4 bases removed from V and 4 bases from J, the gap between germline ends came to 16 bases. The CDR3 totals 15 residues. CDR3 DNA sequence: TGTGCCAGCAGCCTCACAGGGATGGCGGTCACTGAAGCTTTCTTT. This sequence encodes CASSLTGMAVTEAFF.

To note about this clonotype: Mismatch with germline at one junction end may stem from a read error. Here the CDR3 reads CTSSRWGVTKNIQYF. The CDR3 DNA reads as TGTACCAGCAGCCGTTGGGGGGTGACCAAAAACATTCAGTACTTC. The chain couples TRBV11-3 to TRBJ2-4, with D perhaps matching TRBD2 (6 bases). This CDR3 contains 15 residues. CDR1 is SGHNT and CDR2 is YENEEA in the germline V gene.